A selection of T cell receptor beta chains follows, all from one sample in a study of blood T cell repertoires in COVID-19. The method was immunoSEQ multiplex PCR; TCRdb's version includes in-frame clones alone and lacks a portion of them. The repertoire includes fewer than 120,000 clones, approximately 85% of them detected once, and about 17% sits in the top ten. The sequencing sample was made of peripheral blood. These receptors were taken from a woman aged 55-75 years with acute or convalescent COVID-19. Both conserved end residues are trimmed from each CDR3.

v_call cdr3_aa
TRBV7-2 ASSLAQNRRETQY
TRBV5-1 ASSSWGGSNTEAF
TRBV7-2 ASSLEAGGYQPQH
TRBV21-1 ASSSSITGGAKAKNIQY
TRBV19 ASSIDATGTGTGNTIY
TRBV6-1 ASSELRVSQETQY
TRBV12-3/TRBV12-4 ASSFMSGELF
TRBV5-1 ASSPGDSYNEQF
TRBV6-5 ASSYSMAGKTQY
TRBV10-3 AISATGPGTGELF
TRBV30 AWKGDGYT
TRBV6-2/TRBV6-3 ASSDGDLN
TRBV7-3 ASSPQGGSYNEQF
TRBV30 AHSRDRQETQY
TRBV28 ASSFNSGAEEQY
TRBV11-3 ASSSSGTGGGGPLH
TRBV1 TSSHPGQNQPQH
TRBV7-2 ASSLFNDSPWPQH
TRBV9 ASSASPYQPQH
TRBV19 ASIPGNVSLQDSNQPQH
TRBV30 AWSRGTGYNEQF
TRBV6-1 ASSPSGGSPLH
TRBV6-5 ASRRTSGGVDTQY
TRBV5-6 ASSLRTGTNEKLF
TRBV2 ASSKGLWGNEQF
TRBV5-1 ASSLGLSTYEQY
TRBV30 AWSGQGGNQPQH
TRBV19 ASSMWQGSATNEKLF
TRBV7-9 ASSFYSGFPYEQY
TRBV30 AWSDRDPTIY
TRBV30 AWDRGGGYT
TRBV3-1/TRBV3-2 ASLQGAGSYNEQF
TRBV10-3 ATKTGSSYEQY
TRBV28 ASSMTGVEDYGYT
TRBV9 ASSTGTGGSPLH
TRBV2 ASGGAGDTQY
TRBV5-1 ASSPQGTGGYEQY